The 11 T cell receptor beta chains listed next were all sequenced from one sample in a study of blood T cells in healthy people across ages. Sample-barcoded 5' priming and a J-beta primer mix drove a second PCR of about 7 to 12 cycles. Each CDR3 protein is one row after TCRdb ran MiXCR on the 5' RACE reads. The profile shows roughly 800,000 distinct CDR3 sequences, under 30% of them singletons. The same data also contributed to another study, on T cells of mothers and their children.

Material for sequencing was blood. The receptors come from a boy younger than 18 in good health.

A few counts support this clonotype. The chain uses TRBV7-9 and TRBJ2-7; weak D call: TRBD1 (5 bases). Germline V gives CDR1 SEHNR, CDR2 FQNEAQ (reference sequence). Trimming removed 1 base at V and 4 bases at J, with 8 bases between. The CDR3 contains 13 residues. The CDR3 DNA reads as TGTGCCAGCAGCTTAGGGCGACAGTACGAGCAGTACTTC. Encoded protein: CASSLGRQYEQYF.

The V and J genes are TRBV3-1 and TRBJ2-5, with TRBD1 identical over 8 bases. The DNA end is a closer match to TRBJ2-7, so the J assignment may be wrong. Per germline, CDR1 LGHDT and CDR2 YNNKEL (reference sequence). The CDR3 runs 15 residues. This chain's CDR3 is CASSLLQTGGSEQYF. DNA of the CDR3: TGTGCCAGCAGCCTACTCCAAACAGGGGGGAGCGAGCAGTACTTC.

The chain carries TRBV2 and TRBJ2-1; 7 bases line up with TRBD2. Germline V gene sequence: CDR1 SNHLY, CDR2 FYNNEI. CDR3 length: 16 residues. Losses at the gene ends were 8 bases for V and 1 base for J; bases not matched to a gene: 11. This CDR3 reads CASGGGAEASYNEQFF. CDR3 DNA sequence: TGTGCCAGCGGGGGGGGAGCGGAAGCTTCCTACAATGAGCAGTTCTTC.

A few counts support this clonotype. The rearrangement uses TRBV12-3 or TRBV12-4 and TRBJ1-1; D unclear. Trimming took off 3 bases at V and 0 bases at J, with 8 bases between the two ends. The CDR3 contains 14 residues. CDR3 loop: CASSLMGMNTEAFF. CDR3 bases: TGTGCCAGCAGTTTGATGGGGATGAACACTGAAGCTTTCTTT.

The V call is TRBV6-6, the J call TRBJ2-7; D is possibly TRBD1 or TRBD2 (5 bases each). Germline CDR1 MNHNY, CDR2 SVGAGI (reference sequence). The CDR3 is 13 amino acids. Trimming took 6 bases from V and 7 from J, leaving 16 bases between them. CDR3 DNA sequence: TGTGCCAGCAGCGGGGTGACAGCGGAAGAGCAGTACTTC. Its protein is CASSGVTAEEQYF.

The J gene is TRBJ2-1, the V gene TRBV11-2; D assignment may be TRBD1 or TRBD2 (5 bases each). The germline V and J ends were trimmed by 7 bases and 12 bases, with 13 bases remaining between them. Per the germline V gene, CDR1 is SGHAT and CDR2 is FQNNGV. The CDR3 loop spans 11 amino acids. CDR3 sequence: CASTLGGRQFF. The CDR3 DNA sequence: TGTGCCAGCACGCTTGGGGGTCGGCAGTTCTTC.

This sequence joins TRBV5-1 and TRBJ1-4; 7 positions agree with TRBD1. Germline assignment: CDR1 SGHRS and CDR2 YFSETQ. This CDR3 contains 16 residues. V trimming: 2 bases; J trimming: 5 bases; junction bases outside the gene matches: 9. CDR3 sequence: CASSFTTGEANEKLFF. The CDR3 DNA follows: TGCGCCAGCAGCTTTACAACAGGGGAAGCGAATGAAAAACTGTTTTTT. Full variable domain (rest looked up from reference TRBV5-1 and TRBJ1-4): KAGVTQTPRYLIKTRGQQVTLSCSPISGHRSVSWYQQTPGQGLQFLFEYFSETQRNKGNFPGRFSGRQFSNSRSEMNVSTLELGDSALYLCASSFTTGEANEKLFFGSGTQLSVL.

This clonotype turned up a few times. The gene calls are TRBV25-1 and TRBJ2-5; D not certain. The CDR3 has 13 amino acids. In germline, CDR1 is MGHDK, CDR2 SYGVNS. The V and J ends lost 4 bases and 1 base respectively, with 7 bases between them. The CDR3, as DNA: TGTGCCAGCAGTGCGCAATCCCAAGAGACCCAGTACTTC. Its translation: CASSAQSQETQYF.

This clonotype was detected a few times. As DNA, the CDR3 is TGTGCCAGCATCCTTGGTCTAAAAGGAAAGGGGTTCTCCTACGAGCAGTACTTC. Translated: CASILGLKGKGFSYEQYF. The chain joins TRBV5-6 to TRBJ2-7, with D possibly TRBD1 on 5 matching bases. V shed 6 bases and J shed 0 bases, with 25 bases lying between them. The germline CDR1 and CDR2 sequences are SGHDT and YYEEEE. This CDR3 has 18 amino acids.

This sequence joins TRBV9 and TRBJ2-2; no firm D call. In germline, CDR1 is SGDLS, CDR2 YYNGEE. Trimming cost V 0 bases and J 1 base, with 7 bases left between them. This CDR3 is built from 15 residues. CDR3 region: CASSVEAGNTGELFF. DNA for the CDR3: TGTGCCAGCAGCGTAGAGGCAGGGAACACCGGGGAGCTGTTTTTT.

V usage is TRBV28 and J usage is TRBJ2-5; 11 nucleotides agree with TRBD2. V was clipped by 6 bases and J by 3 bases; unmatched bases: 12. Germline loops: CDR1 MDHEN, CDR2 SYDVKM. The CDR3 sequence is 17 residues long. The CDR3 DNA reads as TGTGCCAGCAGCTCGACCTCTAGCGGGGGGAACAAAGAGACCCAGTACTTC. This encodes CASSSTSSGGNKETQYF. The variable domain in full, with the rest retrieved from reference TRBV28 and TRBJ2-5, is DVKVTQSSRYLVKRTGEKVFLECVQDMDHENMFWYRQDPGLGLRLIYFSYDVKMKEKGDIPEGYSVSREKKERFSLILESASTNQTSMYLCASSSTSSGGNKETQYFGPGTRLLVL.